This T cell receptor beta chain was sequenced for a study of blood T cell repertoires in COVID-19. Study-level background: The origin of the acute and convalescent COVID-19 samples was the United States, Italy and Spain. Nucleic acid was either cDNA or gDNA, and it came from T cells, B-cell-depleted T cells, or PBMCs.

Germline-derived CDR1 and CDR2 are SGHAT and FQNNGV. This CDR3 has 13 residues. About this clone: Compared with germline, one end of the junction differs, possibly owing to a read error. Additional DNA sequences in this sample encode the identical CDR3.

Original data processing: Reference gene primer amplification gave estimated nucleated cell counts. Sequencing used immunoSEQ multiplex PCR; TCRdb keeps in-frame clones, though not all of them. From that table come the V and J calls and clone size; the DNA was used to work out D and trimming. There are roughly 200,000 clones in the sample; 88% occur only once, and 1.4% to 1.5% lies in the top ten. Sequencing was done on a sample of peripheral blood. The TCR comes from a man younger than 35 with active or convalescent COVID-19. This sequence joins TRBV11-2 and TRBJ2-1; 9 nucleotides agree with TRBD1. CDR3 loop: CASSLDRGNEQFF. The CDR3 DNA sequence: TGTGCCAGCAGCCTAGACAGGGGGAATGAGCAGTTCTTC.